Presented here are 22 T cell receptor beta chains from one specimen sequenced in a study of early T cells in non-severe SARS-CoV-2 infection (dated by TCRdb to the early 2020s). Receptor libraries were prepared by 5' RACE. The sequencer was a NextSeq 500. TCRdb reran the public reads through fastp at Q25 and MiXCR, keeping productive beta chains. A single entry per CDR3 protein holds the most common genes and DNA from its merged rows. The sample data list more than 95,000 distinct CDR3 sequences, and 14% to 15% of these were observed just once. Jointly, the top ten make up 20% to 25% of the sample. The sample taken for sequencing was whole blood. These receptors were obtained from an adult who was a healthcare worker with PCR-confirmed SARS-CoV-2 infection or an uninfected control (not recorded which).

This clonotype has only one observation. The chain carries TRBV20-1 and TRBJ1-4; D might be TRBD1 (5 bases). Germline V CDR1 and CDR2: DFQATT, SNEGSKA (reference sequence). Deletions cut 0 bases from V and 14 bases from J, with 13 bases between. The CDR3 has 12 amino acids. CDR3 nucleotides: TGCAGTGCTAGAGATACGGCACGGGGGCTGTTTTTT. This codes for CSARDTARGLFF.

CDR3 residues: CASSLSFLHSSYEQYF. CDR3 nucleotides: TGTGCCAGCAGCTTATCGTTCCTCCACAGCTCCTACGAGCAGTACTTC. V is TRBV7-2 and J is TRBJ2-7; unclear D gene. The CDR3 extends over 16 amino acids. In germline, CDR1 is SGHTA, CDR2 FQGNSA. With 2 bases removed from V and 0 bases from J, the gap between germline ends came to 14 bases. Combining the CDR3 with reference TRBV7-2 and TRBJ2-7 gives the whole variable domain GAGVSQSPSNKVTEKGKDVELRCDPISGHTALYWYRQSLGQGLEFLIYFQGNSAPDKSGLPSDRFSAERTGGSVSTLTIQRTQQEDSAVYLCASSLSFLHSSYEQYFGPGTRLTVT.

This clonotype was counted only a few times. The chain combines TRBV7-9 with TRBJ1-1; no clear D gene. The V end was cut by 9 bases, the J end by 4 bases, with 3 bases between. The CDR3 sequence is 9 residues long. Per germline, CDR1 SEHNR and CDR2 FQNEAQ (reference sequence). As DNA, the CDR3 is TGTGCCAGTCCCACTGAAGCTTTCTTT. This gives the protein CASPTEAFF.

J is TRBJ2-3 and V is TRBV6-6; D gene unclear. The V and J ends lost 0 bases and 6 bases respectively, with 4 bases between them. CDR1 is MNHNY and CDR2 is SVGAGI in the germline V gene (reference sequence). This CDR3 contains 12 residues. The CDR3 DNA is TGTGCCAGCAGTTACTCGCGCGATACGCAGTATTTT. This sequence encodes CASSYSRDTQYF.

This clonotype showed up just a few times. The chain couples TRBV12-3 or TRBV12-4 to TRBJ1-5; 9 nucleotides align to TRBD1. The V gene end was trimmed by 5 bases and the J gene end by 0 bases; junction bases not matched to a gene: 8. The CDR3 has 17 residues. The CDR3 DNA is TGTGCCAGCAGTCGCCGAGGGACAGGGTATAGCAATCAGCCCCAGCATTTT. Translating it yields CASSRRGTGYSNQPQHF.

This clonotype was recorded many times. The chain is built from TRBV4-2 and TRBJ1-2, with D perhaps TRBD1 (5 bases). There are 15 residues in the CDR3. The V end was cut by 0 bases, the J end by 4 bases, with 12 bases between. Germline-derived CDR1 and CDR2 are LGHNA and YNFKEQ. CDR3 residues: CASSQDRGRGYGYTF. Here the CDR3 DNA reads TGTGCCAGCAGCCAAGATCGAGGGAGGGGCTATGGCTACACCTTC.

This chain connects TRBV4-1 to TRBJ2-5; 9 bases map to TRBD2. The CDR3 loop spans 17 amino acids. The germline CDR1 and CDR2 sequences are MGHRA and YSYEKL. J gave up 1 base and V 1 base, and 7 bases lay outside the gene matches. The CDR3 reads CASSQGGRGGAQETQYF. In nucleotides, the CDR3 is TGCGCCAGCAGCCAAGGCGGTCGCGGGGGGGCCCAAGAGACCCAGTACTTC.

The CDR3 is CSAIYSGTSGGHEQFF. The CDR3 DNA reads TGCAGTGCTATATACTCCGGGACTAGCGGGGGACATGAGCAGTTCTTC. V is TRBV20-1 and J is TRBJ2-1; 14 bases are shared with TRBD2. Germline CDR1 is DFQATT and CDR2 is SNEGSKA (reference sequence). The V gene end was trimmed by 4 bases and the J gene end by 8 bases; junction bases not matched to a gene: 10. The CDR3 length is 16 residues.

This clonotype was observed a few times. The V call is TRBV7-9, the J call TRBJ1-1, with TRBD1 as a possible D gene (6 bases). The CDR3 covers 16 residues. Germline V gives CDR1 SEHNR, CDR2 FQNEAQ (reference sequence). Trimming removed 1 base from V and 4 bases from J, with 16 bases in between. The CDR3 bases are TGTGCCAGCAGCTTAGGGGGGGCAGCTCGAAGCACTGAAGCTTTCTTT. Protein product: CASSLGGAARSTEAFF.

Relative to its sample, this clonotype is medium-sized (0.01 to 0.1%). The chain combines TRBV13 with TRBJ1-3, with D possibly matching TRBD1 (5 bases). CDR3 size: 14 residues. Trimming stripped 6 bases from V and 6 bases from J, with 15 bases between. In germline, CDR1 is PRHDT, CDR2 FYEKMQ (reference sequence). CDR3 protein: CASREVGGENTIYF. The CDR3 DNA sequence: TGTGCCAGCAGAGAAGTCGGGGGAGAAAACACCATATATTTT.

This rearrangement joins TRBV19 to TRBJ1-6; D not resolved. In germline, CDR1 is LNHDA, CDR2 SQIVND (reference sequence). With 6 bases removed from V and 6 bases from J, the gap between germline ends came to 12 bases. The CDR3 contains 14 residues. CDR3 coding DNA: TGTGCCAGTAGCGCAAGGACGGTTAATTCACCCCTCCACTTT. It specifies CASSARTVNSPLHF.

This clonotype was found many times. V gene TRBV2 combines with J gene TRBJ2-1; perhaps TRBD2 as D (5 bases). V was clipped by 6 bases and J by 8 bases, with 11 bases between them. Germline CDR1 SNHLY, CDR2 FYNNEI. CDR3 length: 12 amino acids. In DNA, the CDR3 is TGTGCCAGCAGCAAACTAGACGATGAGCAGTTCTTC. It is translated as CASSKLDDEQFF.

This clonotype has at least ten counts. The chain couples TRBV3-1 to TRBJ2-7; D is unresolved. The germline CDR1 and CDR2 sequences are LGHDT and YNNKEL (reference sequence). This CDR3 is 14 amino acids long. V was trimmed by 4 bases and J by 1 base, leaving 11 bases between them. CDR3 region: CASSPVGISYEQYF. The DNA of the CDR3 is TGTGCCAGCAGCCCCGTAGGGATTTCCTACGAGCAGTACTTC.

This clonotype has more than one count but fewer than ten. This chain joins TRBV5-6 and TRBJ1-5, with a tentative D call TRBD1 (5 bases). V lost 3 bases and J lost 6, with 10 bases in between. There are 13 residues in the CDR3. The germline gives CDR1 SGHDT, CDR2 YYEEEE. The CDR3 protein is CASSYQGGQPQHF. CDR3 DNA sequence: TGTGCCAGCAGCTATCAGGGTGGTCAGCCCCAGCATTTT. Together with reference TRBV5-6 and TRBJ1-5, the CDR3 gives the full variable domain: DAGVTQSPTHLIKTRGQQVTLRCSPKSGHDTVSWYQQALGQGPQFIFQYYEEEERQRGNFPDRFSGHQFPNYSSELNVNALLLGDSALYLCASSYQGGQPQHFGDGTRLSIL.

The V and J genes are TRBV18 and TRBJ2-7; D is perhaps TRBD1 (5 bases). Per the germline V gene, CDR1 is KGHSH and CDR2 is LQKENI. The CDR3 extends over 15 amino acids. Between the trimmed V and J ends, which lost 5 bases and 6 bases, there was a span of 20 bases. Here the CDR3 DNA reads TGTGCCAGCTCAAAGGGTGGTCAGGGAATAAGCGAGCAGTACTTC. This sequence encodes CASSKGGQGISEQYF.

The V gene is TRBV12-3 or TRBV12-4, the J gene TRBJ1-3; no clear D gene. The ends were cut back, 6 bases at V and 4 bases at J, with 10 bases in the middle. The CDR3 runs 13 residues. CDR3 DNA: TGTGCCAGCAGCCTATCAGGCGGAAACACCATATATTTT. Its translation is CASSLSGGNTIYF.

The rearrangement uses TRBV12-3 or TRBV12-4 and TRBJ2-3, with D perhaps TRBD1 (6 bases). The CDR3 is made up of 15 amino acids. V was clipped by 8 bases and J by 0 bases, with 15 bases between them. As DNA, the CDR3 is TGTGCCAGCGCCTATGGGGGCCTAAGCACAGATACGCAGTATTTT. It translates to CASAYGGLSTDTQYF.

This clonotype appeared a few times. The chain joins TRBV7-3 to TRBJ2-2; 7 nucleotides agree with TRBD2. The CDR3 contains 15 residues. CDR1 is SGHTA, CDR2 FQGTGA, per germline. The V segment lost 6 bases and the J segment 0 bases; nucleotides outside the gene matches: 4. The CDR3, as DNA: TGTGCCAGCAGGACCGGGACTACGAACACCGGGGAGCTGTTTTTT. The encoded protein is CASRTGTTNTGELFF.

This clonotype has just a few counts. This rearrangement joins TRBV16 to TRBJ1-3; D remains ambiguous. Between the trimmed V and J ends, which lost 3 bases and 3 bases, there was a span of 3 bases. The CDR3 runs 12 residues. Germline V gene lookup returns CDR1 KGHSY and CDR2 FQNENV. The CDR3 DNA follows: TGTGCCAGCAGCCAGGGTGGAAACACCATATATTTT. It codes for CASSQGGNTIYF.

J is TRBJ2-5 and V is TRBV29-1; D is possibly TRBD2 (7 bases). Germline loops: CDR1 SQVTM, CDR2 ANQGSEA. This CDR3 comprises 12 residues. V was trimmed by 4 bases and J by 4 bases, leaving 10 bases between them. CDR3 DNA sequence: TGCAGCGTTGTGGGAGGGGGAGAGACCCAGTACTTC. It yields the protein CSVVGGGETQYF.

The gene calls are TRBV12-3 or TRBV12-4 and TRBJ1-1; perhaps TRBD1 as D (6 bases). This CDR3 is built from 16 residues. V dropped 3 bases and J dropped 1 base, with 15 bases sitting between them. The CDR3 DNA reads TGTGCCAGCAGTTTTAGCGGGGGGCAGAGGAACACTGAAGCTTTCTTT. Its translation: CASSFSGGQRNTEAFF.

This clonotype was detected many times. The rearrangement uses TRBV29-1 and TRBJ2-5, with 8 bases matching TRBD2. The CDR3 totals 13 residues. V trimming: 7 bases; J trimming: 2 bases; junction bases outside the gene matches: 6. Per the germline V gene, CDR1 is SQVTM and CDR2 is ANQGSEA. CDR3 amino acids: CSGRIAGQETQYF. Here the CDR3 DNA reads TGCAGCGGTCGAATAGCGGGGCAAGAGACCCAGTACTTC.